This is a list of T cell receptor beta chains from one sample in a study of synovial regulatory T cells in juvenile arthritis. Using immunoSEQ multiplex PCR, the repertoire was profiled, and TCRdb retains in-frame clones only, with some absent. This listing includes about 10,000 clones. Input material: Treg cells from blood. These receptors were taken from a donor aged 2-35 years with juvenile idiopathic arthritis. Each CDR3 is given with its conserved first and last residue.

j_call: TRBJ2-6
v_call: TRBV5-1
cdr3_aa: CASSSQPLQGPSAF

j_call: TRBJ2-6
v_call: TRBV5-5
cdr3_aa: CASSFWGSGANVLTF

j_call: TRBJ1-3
v_call: TRBV5-1
cdr3_aa: CASSLAGNGNTIYF

j_call: TRBJ1-1
v_call: TRBV5-1
cdr3_aa: CASSLGGRNTEAFF

j_call: TRBJ2-1
v_call: TRBV6-1
cdr3_aa: CATSTTTSGYNEQFF

j_call: TRBJ1-1
v_call: TRBV19
cdr3_aa: CASRGPNRQVAFF

j_call: TRBJ2-2
v_call: TRBV27
cdr3_aa: CASSLSAGGFNTGELFF

j_call: TRBJ1-1
v_call: TRBV10-3
cdr3_aa: CAIHPKGTTEAFF

j_call: TRBJ1-1
v_call: TRBV4-3
cdr3_aa: CASSQDPGLKNTEAFF

j_call: TRBJ1-3
v_call: TRBV7-8
cdr3_aa: CASSGWDSSGNTIYF

j_call: TRBJ1-6
v_call: TRBV4-1
cdr3_aa: CASSQEGQGNSPLHF

j_call: TRBJ1-2
v_call: TRBV10-2
cdr3_aa: CARGTGSVYGYTF

j_call: TRBJ1-4
v_call: TRBV5-4
cdr3_aa: CASSLLPTNEKLFF

j_call: TRBJ2-3
v_call: TRBV19
cdr3_aa: CASSTNRLSTDTQYF

j_call: TRBJ2-7
v_call: TRBV5-4
cdr3_aa: CASSTGHRYEQYF

j_call: TRBJ2-2
v_call: TRBV5-5
cdr3_aa: CASSFRAGANTGELFF

j_call: TRBJ2-7
v_call: TRBV5-4
cdr3_aa: CASSLHLGQGWEQYF

j_call: TRBJ2-2
v_call: TRBV4-3
cdr3_aa: CASSQGELTGELFF

j_call: TRBJ1-5
v_call: TRBV18
cdr3_aa: CASSPTGGTSQPQHF

j_call: TRBJ1-1
v_call: TRBV5-1
cdr3_aa: CASSSKTGGFEAFF

j_call: TRBJ2-1
v_call: TRBV4-1
cdr3_aa: CASGRTSTYEQFF

j_call: TRBJ2-7
v_call: TRBV7-6
cdr3_aa: CASSLVRGEQYF

j_call: TRBJ2-1
v_call: TRBV5-4
cdr3_aa: CASTISGSYNEQFF

j_call: TRBJ1-3
v_call: TRBV10-3
cdr3_aa: CAISGQSGNTIYF

j_call: TRBJ1-1
v_call: TRBV5-6
cdr3_aa: CASSFTGFGAFF

j_call: TRBJ1-6
v_call: TRBV19
cdr3_aa: CASKITGPSPLHF

j_call: TRBJ1-4
v_call: TRBV28
cdr3_aa: CASSSPGLANEKLFF

j_call: TRBJ1-6
v_call: TRBV6-1
cdr3_aa: CANNRERGSPLHF

j_call: TRBJ1-3
v_call: TRBV19
cdr3_aa: CASHAFGQGKNGNTIYF

j_call: TRBJ2-2
v_call: TRBV18
cdr3_aa: CASSPRGAGELFF

j_call: TRBJ2-5
v_call: TRBV19
cdr3_aa: CASSKGTPYSGTQYF

j_call: TRBJ1-2
v_call: TRBV5-1
cdr3_aa: CASSSDRGGYGYTF

j_call: TRBJ1-5
v_call: TRBV28
cdr3_aa: CASRRRAPTNQPQHF